A selection of T cell receptor beta chains follows, all from one sample in a study of blood T cells in healthy people across ages. TCRdb redid the calling of the 5' RACE reads with MiXCR, one entry per CDR3 protein. The sample shows roughly 800,000 distinct CDR3 sequences, 58% of them seen only once. Material: blood. The receptors originated from a young man in good health. The CDR3 runs from the conserved cysteine through the conserved F or W. A D gene is named only where the DNA matches it firmly. Not all rows give a size; the values are once, few, many and, for expanded clones, a class.

>-|TRBJ2-5|TRBV7-2|15|-
CASSLEWGMAETQYF
TGTGCCAGCAGCTTAGAATGGGGGATGGCGGAGACCCAGTACTTC
>TRBD2|TRBJ2-4|TRBV20-1|15|once
CSADAGDATEGEQYF
TGCAGTGCAGACGCGGGGGACGCTACGGAAGGAGAGCAGTACTTC
>-|TRBJ2-7|TRBV6-5|13|-
CASSYSGEEAQYF
TGTGCCAGCAGTTACTCGGGCGAAGAGGCCCAGTACTTC
>-|TRBJ1-2|TRBV29-1|13|-
CSVDVRQYGGYTF
TGCAGCGTTGACGTCAGGCAGTATGGTGGCTACACCTTC
>-|TRBJ2-3|TRBV2|13|-
CASNARISDTQYF
TGTGCCAGCAATGCTAGGATTTCAGATACGCAGTATTTT
>-|TRBJ2-5|TRBV5-1|13|-
CASTAGGIETQYF
TGCGCCAGCACGGCAGGGGGGATTGAGACCCAGTACTTC
>TRBD2|TRBJ2-5|TRBV10-3|14|-
CAHRGASGSNEQYF
TGTGCCCATAGGGGGGCTAGCGGGAGCAATGAGCAGTACTTC
>TRBD1|TRBJ2-7|TRBV5-5|16|-
CASTHFAGTVNYEQYF
TGTGCCAGCACTCACTTCGCCGGGACAGTAAACTACGAGCAGTACTTC
>-|TRBJ2-7|TRBV19|13|-
CASSIGAFCEQYF
TGTGCCAGTAGTATTGGCGCCTTTTGCGAGCAGTACTTC
>TRBD2|TRBJ2-3|TRBV7-2|18|-
CASSLDITSGFEYDTQYF
TGTGCCAGCAGCTTAGATATCACTAGCGGTTTCGAATACGATACGCAGTATTTT
>-|TRBJ2-7|TRBV4-1|15|-
CASSPQMGTSYEQYF
TGCGCCAGCAGCCCCCAGATGGGGACCTCCTACGAGCAGTACTTC
>-|TRBJ1-5|TRBV21-1|14|-
CASPGDGSYQPQHF
TGTGCCAGCCCCGGGGACGGGTCCTATCAGCCCCAGCATTTT
>TRBD1|TRBJ2-1|TRBV12-3/TRBV12-4|15|-
CASSHRDRPYNEQFF
TGTGCCAGCAGCCACCGGGACAGGCCCTACAATGAGCAGTTCTTC
>-|TRBJ2-7|TRBV20-1|14|-
CSAPQTGALYEQYF
TGCAGTGCTCCCCAGACTGGGGCCCTCTACGAGCAGTACTTC
>-|TRBJ2-1|TRBV29-1|10|-
CSALSDEQFF
TGCAGCGCCCTTAGCGATGAGCAGTTCTTC
>TRBD2|TRBJ2-1|TRBV15|21|-
CATSRDLAGVRFGGIVIEQFF
TGTGCCACCAGCAGAGATCTGGCGGGAGTGCGATTCGGAGGGATCGTTATAGAGCAGTTCTTC
>-|TRBJ2-2|TRBV2|14|-
CASKKTENTGELFF
TGTGCCAGCAAAAAGACAGAGAACACCGGGGAGCTGTTTTTT
>TRBD2|TRBJ2-2|TRBV4-1|20|-
CASSPDSILAGRANTGELFF
TGCGCCAGCAGCCCGGACAGTATACTAGCGGGTCGCGCGAACACCGGGGAGCTGTTTTTT
>TRBD1|TRBJ2-7|TRBV29-1|14|-
CSVALTGGNYEQYF
TGCAGCGTCGCCCTGACAGGGGGCAACTACGAGCAGTACTTC
>-|TRBJ2-7|TRBV15|13|-
CATSSGVWDEQYF
TGTGCCACCAGCAGCGGGGTATGGGACGAGCAGTACTTC
>-|TRBJ2-5|TRBV7-2|13|-
CASSARTRETQYF
TGTGCCAGCAGCGCGCGGACGAGGGAGACCCAGTACTTC
>TRBD1|TRBJ1-2|TRBV20-1|13|many
CSASTGTVYGYTF
TGCAGTGCTAGTACCGGGACAGTCTATGGCTACACCTTC
>-|TRBJ2-3|TRBV20-1|15|-
CSAAGGGGAGDTQYF
TGCAGTGCCGCCGGAGGAGGGGGAGCTGGCGATACGCAGTATTTT
>-|TRBJ1-1|TRBV9|16|-
CASSPHRVPMNTEAFF
TGTGCCAGCAGCCCCCATAGGGTGCCTATGAACACTGAAGCTTTCTTT
>-|TRBJ2-1|TRBV28|15|-
CASSLPGSAYNGQFF
TGTGCCAGCAGTTTACCGGGGAGCGCCTACAATGGGCAGTTCTTC
>TRBD2|TRBJ2-5|TRBV2|13|-
CASGAGERETQYF
TGTGCCAGCGGGGCGGGAGAGAGAGAGACCCAGTACTTC
>TRBD1|TRBJ2-4|TRBV5-8|17|-
CASSPGQGQLAKNIQYF
TGTGCCAGCAGCCCGGGACAGGGCCAGTTAGCCAAAAACATTCAGTACTTC
>-|TRBJ2-1|TRBV6-1|14|-
CASSDGGKLREQFF
TGTGCCAGCAGTGATGGGGGCAAGTTACGGGAGCAGTTCTTC
>-|TRBJ2-5|TRBV7-7|14|few
CASSLTGSQETQYF
TGTGCTAGCAGCCTGACCGGGTCTCAAGAGACCCAGTACTTC
>TRBD1|TRBJ1-2|TRBV9|13|-
CASSATGEVGYTF
TGTGCCAGCAGCGCCACAGGGGAGGTCGGCTACACCTTC
>TRBD1|TRBJ1-2|TRBV4-2|16|-
CASSHAGTGSTYGYTF
TGTGCCAGCAGCCATGCCGGGACAGGGTCTACGTATGGCTACACCTTC
>-|TRBJ2-1|TRBV14|13|few
CASSQVNIHEQFF
TGTGCCAGCAGCCAAGTAAACATCCATGAGCAGTTCTTC
>-|TRBJ2-5|TRBV12-5|16|-
CASGWTDDRAQETQYF
TGTGCTAGTGGTTGGACTGATGACAGAGCCCAAGAGACCCAGTACTTC
>-|TRBJ1-1|TRBV5-8|13|-
CASSWGPQGEAFF
TGTGCCAGCAGCTGGGGACCCCAAGGAGAAGCTTTCTTT
>-|TRBJ2-1|TRBV7-9|15|-
CASSLVLGARNEQFF
TGTGCCAGCAGCTTAGTTCTGGGGGCCCGCAATGAGCAGTTCTTC
>-|TRBJ2-3|TRBV12-3/TRBV12-4|11|-
CAIGTRVTQYF
TGTGCCATTGGTACCAGAGTTACGCAGTATTTT
>-|TRBJ1-5|TRBV20-1|15|once
CSARIPGALNQPQHF
TGCAGTGCTAGAATACCAGGGGCCCTCAATCAGCCCCAGCATTTT
>-|TRBJ2-1|TRBV9|12|few
CASSVGINEQFF
TGTGCCAGCAGCGTAGGGATCAATGAGCAGTTCTTC
>-|TRBJ2-7|TRBV6-2/TRBV6-3|13|-
CASSYDGLNEQYF
TGTGCCAGCAGTTACGACGGACTCAATGAGCAGTACTTC
>-|TRBJ1-1|TRBV29-1|11|-
CSVMVSTEAFF
TGCAGCGTGATGGTTAGCACTGAAGCTTTCTTT
>TRBD1|TRBJ2-7|TRBV10-3|13|-
CAIWKGTAYEQYF
TGTGCCATCTGGAAAGGGACAGCCTACGAGCAGTACTTC
>-|TRBJ2-2|TRBV9|13|-
CASSHTNTGELFF
TGTGCCAGCAGCCATACTAACACCGGGGAGCTGTTTTTT
>-|TRBJ1-3|TRBV20-1|11|once
CSASRGNTIYF
TGCAGTGCTAGCCGTGGAAACACCATATATTTT
>-|TRBJ1-6|TRBV4-1|16|few
CASSQQERTGGSPLHF
TGCGCCAGCAGCCAGCAAGAAAGGACTGGAGGTTCACCCCTCCACTTT
>-|TRBJ2-5|TRBV11-2|13|many
CASSLDRDVTQYF
TGTGCCAGCAGCTTAGATCGGGATGTGACCCAGTACTTC
>-|TRBJ2-7|TRBV7-9|13|-
CASSPGHVNEQYF
TGTGCCAGCAGCCCCGGACATGTCAACGAGCAGTACTTC
>-|TRBJ2-3|TRBV2|14|-
CASSETSGPDTQYF
TGTGCCAGCAGTGAAACTTCAGGACCAGATACGCAGTATTTT
>-|TRBJ2-3|TRBV29-1|15|few
CSVVSWEGGTDTQYF
TGCAGCGTTGTTTCCTGGGAAGGGGGTACAGATACGCAGTATTTT
>-|TRBJ2-5|TRBV7-8|17|once
CASSLDPGFREQETQYF
TGTGCCAGCAGCTTAGATCCAGGGTTTAGGGAACAAGAGACCCAGTACTTC
>-|TRBJ1-5|TRBV20-1|13|-
CSAEREGMGPQHF
TGCAGTGCCGAGCGGGAGGGTATGGGGCCCCAGCATTTT
>-|TRBJ1-5|TRBV20-1|15|once
CSARDIDAGSQPQHF
TGCAGTGCTAGAGATATAGACGCAGGCTCTCAGCCCCAGCATTTT
>-|TRBJ1-2|TRBV5-1|15|-
CASSLQMGPQGGYTF
TGCGCCAGCAGCCTCCAAATGGGGCCCCAGGGCGGCTACACCTTC